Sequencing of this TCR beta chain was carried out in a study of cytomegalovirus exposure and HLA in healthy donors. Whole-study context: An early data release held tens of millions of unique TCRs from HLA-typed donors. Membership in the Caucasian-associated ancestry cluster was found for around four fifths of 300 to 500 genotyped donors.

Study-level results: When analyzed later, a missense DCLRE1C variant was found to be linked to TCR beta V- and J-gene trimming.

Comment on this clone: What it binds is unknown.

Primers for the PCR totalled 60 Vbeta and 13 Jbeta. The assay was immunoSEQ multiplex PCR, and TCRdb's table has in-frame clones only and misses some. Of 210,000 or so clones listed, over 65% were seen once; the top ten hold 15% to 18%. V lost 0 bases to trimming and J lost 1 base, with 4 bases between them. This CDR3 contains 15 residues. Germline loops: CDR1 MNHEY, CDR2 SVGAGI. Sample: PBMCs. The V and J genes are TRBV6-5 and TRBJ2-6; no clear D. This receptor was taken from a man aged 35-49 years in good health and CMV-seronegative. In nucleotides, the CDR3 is TGTGCCAGCAGTTACTCGTCATCTGGGGCCAACGTCCTGACTTTC. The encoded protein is CASSYSSSGANVLTF.